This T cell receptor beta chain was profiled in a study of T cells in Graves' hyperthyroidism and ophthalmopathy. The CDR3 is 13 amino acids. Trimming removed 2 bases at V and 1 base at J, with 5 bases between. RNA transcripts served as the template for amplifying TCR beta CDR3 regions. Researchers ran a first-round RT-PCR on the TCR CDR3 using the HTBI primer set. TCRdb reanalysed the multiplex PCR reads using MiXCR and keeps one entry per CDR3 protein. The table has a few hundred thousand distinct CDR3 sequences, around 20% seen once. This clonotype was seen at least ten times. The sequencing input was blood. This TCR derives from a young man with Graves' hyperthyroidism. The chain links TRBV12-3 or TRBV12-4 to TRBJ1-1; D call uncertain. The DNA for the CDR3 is TGTGCCAGCAGTTTACCAGGGAACACTGAAGCTTTCTTT. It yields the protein CASSLPGNTEAFF.